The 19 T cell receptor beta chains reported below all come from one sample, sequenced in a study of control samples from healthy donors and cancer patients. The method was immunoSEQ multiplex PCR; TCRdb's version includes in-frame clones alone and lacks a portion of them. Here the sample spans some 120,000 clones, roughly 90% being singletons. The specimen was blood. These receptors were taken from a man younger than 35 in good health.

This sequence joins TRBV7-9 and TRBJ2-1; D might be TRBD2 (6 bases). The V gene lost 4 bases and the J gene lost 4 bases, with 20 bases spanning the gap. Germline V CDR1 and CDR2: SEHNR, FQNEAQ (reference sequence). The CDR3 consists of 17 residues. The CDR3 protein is CASSSSLHGSRYNEQFF. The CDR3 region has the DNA TGTGCCAGCAGCTCCTCCCTACACGGGAGCAGGTACAATGAGCAGTTCTTC.

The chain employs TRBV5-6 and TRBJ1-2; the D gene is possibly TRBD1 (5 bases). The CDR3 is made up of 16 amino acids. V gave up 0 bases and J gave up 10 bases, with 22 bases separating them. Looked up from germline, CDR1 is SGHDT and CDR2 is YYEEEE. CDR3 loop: CASSLGVGDYKLTYTF. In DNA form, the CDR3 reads TGTGCCAGCAGCTTGGGGGTAGGGGACTACAAACTTACCTACACCTTC.

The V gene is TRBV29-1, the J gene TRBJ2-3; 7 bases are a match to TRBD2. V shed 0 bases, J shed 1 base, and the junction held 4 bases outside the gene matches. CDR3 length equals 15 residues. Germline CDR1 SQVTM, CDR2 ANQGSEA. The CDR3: CSVEDYLAGTDTQYF. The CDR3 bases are TGCAGCGTTGAAGACTACCTAGCGGGCACAGATACGCAGTATTTT.

The CDR3 reads CASSPLAGALQETQYF. CDR3 DNA: TGTGCCAGCAGTCCACTAGCGGGGGCTCTCCAAGAGACCCAGTACTTC. The chain uses TRBV27 and TRBJ2-5, with TRBD2 matching 11 bases. Germline V gene sequence: CDR1 MNHEY, CDR2 SMNVEV (reference sequence). The CDR3 is 16 residues long. Losses at the gene ends were 5 bases for V and 1 base for J; bases not matched to a gene: 6.

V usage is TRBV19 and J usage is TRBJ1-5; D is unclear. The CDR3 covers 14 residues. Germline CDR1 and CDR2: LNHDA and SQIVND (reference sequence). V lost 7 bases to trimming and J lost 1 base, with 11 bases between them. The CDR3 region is CASTDGLSNQPQHF. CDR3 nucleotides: TGTGCCAGTACTGACGGGTTGAGCAATCAGCCCCAGCATTTT.

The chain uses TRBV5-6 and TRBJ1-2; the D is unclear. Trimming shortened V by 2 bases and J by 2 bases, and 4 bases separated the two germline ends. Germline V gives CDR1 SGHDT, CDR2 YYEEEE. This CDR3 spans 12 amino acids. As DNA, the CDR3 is TGTGCCAGCAGCTTACCCAACTATGGCTACACCTTC. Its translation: CASSLPNYGYTF.

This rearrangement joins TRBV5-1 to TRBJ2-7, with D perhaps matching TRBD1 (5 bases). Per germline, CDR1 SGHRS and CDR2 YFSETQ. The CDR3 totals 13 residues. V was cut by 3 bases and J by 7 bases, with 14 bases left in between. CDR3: CASSWAVPGEQYF. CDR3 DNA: TGCGCCAGCAGCTGGGCAGTCCCAGGGGAGCAGTACTTC. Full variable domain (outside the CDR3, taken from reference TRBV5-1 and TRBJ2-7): KAGVTQTPRYLIKTRGQQVTLSCSPISGHRSVSWYQQTPGQGLQFLFEYFSETQRNKGNFPGRFSGRQFSNSRSEMNVSTLELGDSALYLCASSWAVPGEQYFGPGTRLTVT.

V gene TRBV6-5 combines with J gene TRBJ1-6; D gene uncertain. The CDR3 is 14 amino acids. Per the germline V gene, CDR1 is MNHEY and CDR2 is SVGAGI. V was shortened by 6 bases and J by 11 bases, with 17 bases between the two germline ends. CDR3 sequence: CASSSPGVGTPLHF. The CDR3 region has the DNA TGTGCCAGCAGCTCCCCGGGAGTCGGTACACCCCTCCACTTT.

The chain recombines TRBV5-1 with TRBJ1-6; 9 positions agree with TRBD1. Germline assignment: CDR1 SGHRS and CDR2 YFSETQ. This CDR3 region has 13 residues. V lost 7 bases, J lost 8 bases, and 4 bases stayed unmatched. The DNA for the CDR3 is TGCGCCAGCCGGACAGGGGATGATTCACCCCTCCACTTT. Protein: CASRTGDDSPLHF.

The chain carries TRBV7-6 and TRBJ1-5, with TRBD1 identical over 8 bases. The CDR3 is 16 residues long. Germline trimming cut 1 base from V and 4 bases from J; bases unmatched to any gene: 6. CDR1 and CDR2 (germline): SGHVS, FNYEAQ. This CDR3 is CASSLGDRSVNQPQHF. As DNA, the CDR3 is TGTGCCAGCAGCTTAGGGGACAGGTCGGTTAATCAGCCCCAGCATTTT. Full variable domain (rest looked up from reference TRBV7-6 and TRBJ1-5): GAGVSQSPRYKVTKRGQDVALRCDPISGHVSLYWYRQALGQGPEFLTYFNYEAQQDKSGLPNDRFSAERPEGSISTLTIQRTEQRDSAMYRCASSLGDRSVNQPQHFGDGTRLSIL.

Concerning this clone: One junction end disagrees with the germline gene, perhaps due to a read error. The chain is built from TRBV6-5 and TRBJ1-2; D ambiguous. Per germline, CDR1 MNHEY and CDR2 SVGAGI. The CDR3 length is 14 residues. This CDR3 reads CASSDSGRDYGYTF. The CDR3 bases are TGTGCCAGCAGTGACTCGGGGAGGGACTATGGCTACACCTTC.

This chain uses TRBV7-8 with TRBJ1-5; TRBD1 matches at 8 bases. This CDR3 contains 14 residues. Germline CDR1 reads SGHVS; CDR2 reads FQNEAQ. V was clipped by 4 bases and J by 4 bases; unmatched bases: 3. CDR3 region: CASSSTGANQPQHF. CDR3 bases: TGTGCCAGCAGCTCGACAGGGGCAAATCAGCCCCAGCATTTT.

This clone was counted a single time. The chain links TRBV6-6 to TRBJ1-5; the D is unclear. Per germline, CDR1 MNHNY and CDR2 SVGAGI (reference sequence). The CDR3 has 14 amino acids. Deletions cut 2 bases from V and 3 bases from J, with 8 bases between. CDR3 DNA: TGTGCCAGCAGTTACCCAAGTACCAATCAGCCCCAGCATTTT. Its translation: CASSYPSTNQPQHF.

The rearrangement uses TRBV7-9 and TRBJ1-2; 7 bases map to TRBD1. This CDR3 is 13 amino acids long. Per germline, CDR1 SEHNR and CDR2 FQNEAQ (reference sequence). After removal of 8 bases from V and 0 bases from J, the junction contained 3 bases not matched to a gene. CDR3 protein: CASGTDSNYGYTF. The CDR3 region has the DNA TGTGCCAGCGGGACAGATTCTAACTATGGCTACACCTTC.

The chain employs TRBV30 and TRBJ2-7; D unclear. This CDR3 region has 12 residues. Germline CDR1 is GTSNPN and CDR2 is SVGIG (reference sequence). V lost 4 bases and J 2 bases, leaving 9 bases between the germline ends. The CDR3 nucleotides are TGTGCCTGGAATAGGTTCCCCTACGAGCAGTACTTC. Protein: CAWNRFPYEQYF.

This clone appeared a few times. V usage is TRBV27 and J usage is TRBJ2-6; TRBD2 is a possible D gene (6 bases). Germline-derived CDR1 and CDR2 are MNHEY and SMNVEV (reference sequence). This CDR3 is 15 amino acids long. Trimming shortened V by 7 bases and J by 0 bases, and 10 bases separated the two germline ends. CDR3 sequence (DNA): TGTGCCAGCAAGGAGGGATTCTCTGGGGCCAACGTCCTGACTTTC. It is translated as CASKEGFSGANVLTF.

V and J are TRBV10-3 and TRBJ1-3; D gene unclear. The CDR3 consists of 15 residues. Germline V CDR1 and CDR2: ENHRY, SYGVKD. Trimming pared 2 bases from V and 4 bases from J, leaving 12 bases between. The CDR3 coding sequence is TGTGCCATCAGTGAGCATTGGGGAACCGGAAACACCATATATTTT. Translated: CAISEHWGTGNTIYF.

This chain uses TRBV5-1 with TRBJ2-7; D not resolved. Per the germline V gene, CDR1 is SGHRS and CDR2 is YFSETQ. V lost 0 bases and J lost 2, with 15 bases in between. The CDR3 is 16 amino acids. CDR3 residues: CASSLAYLGSPYEQYF. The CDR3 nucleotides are TGCGCCAGCAGCTTGGCCTATCTCGGGTCCCCCTACGAGCAGTACTTC.

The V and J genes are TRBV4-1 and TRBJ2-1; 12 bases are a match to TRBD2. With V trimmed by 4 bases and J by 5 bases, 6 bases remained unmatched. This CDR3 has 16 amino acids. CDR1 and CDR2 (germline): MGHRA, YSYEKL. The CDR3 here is CASSRVLAGGDNEQFF. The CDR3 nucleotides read TGCGCCAGCAGCCGGGTTCTAGCGGGGGGGGACAATGAGCAGTTCTTC.